These 9 T cell receptor beta chains originate from one sample sequenced in a study of shared clonotypes between healthy human individuals. The table came from immunoSEQ multiplex PCR; TCRdb's copy has only in-frame clones and leaves some out. The sample holds some 1.5 million clones, around 95% seen once. The specimen was naive CD4+ T cells sorted from blood. The subset denotes: CD45RA+ positively selected. The receptors here all came from a man aged 25 to 40 in good health.

The chain combines TRBV11-3 with TRBJ2-1; D is undetermined. This CDR3 is 14 amino acids long. The V and J ends lost 5 bases and 1 base respectively, with 9 bases between them. The germline CDR1 and CDR2 sequences are SGHNT and YENEEA. In nucleotides, the CDR3 is TGTGCCAGCAGCCCAGATCGATCCTACAATGAGCAGTTCTTC. This encodes CASSPDRSYNEQFF. Complete variable domain (other parts from reference TRBV11-3 and TRBJ2-1): EAGVVQSPRYKIIEKKQPVAFWCNPISGHNTLYWYLQNLGQGPELLIRYENEEAVDDSQLPKDRFSAERLKGVDSTLKIQPAELGDSAVYLCASSPDRSYNEQFFGPGTRLTVL.

V and J are TRBV6-4 and TRBJ1-5; TRBD1 aligns across 7 bases. CDR3 size: 16 residues. The V gene end was trimmed by 9 bases and the J gene end by 0 bases; junction bases not matched to a gene: 11. The germline V gene encodes CDR1 MRHNA and CDR2 SNTAGT. CDR3 sequence: CARGTAVPYSNQPQHF. The CDR3 DNA sequence: TGTGCCAGAGGGACAGCAGTGCCGTATAGCAATCAGCCCCAGCATTTT.

This sequence joins TRBV11-1 and TRBJ2-3, with 14 bases fitting TRBD2. Germline CDR1 and CDR2: SGHAT and FQDESV (reference sequence). This CDR3 has 16 residues. V lost 5 bases, J lost 5 bases, and 6 bases stayed unmatched. The CDR3 nucleotides are TGTGCCAGCAGCGTTGGACTAGCGGGAGGCGGAGATACGCAGTATTTT. It yields the protein CASSVGLAGGGDTQYF.

This chain links TRBV6-5 with TRBJ2-5, with no clear D. The CDR3 sequence is 13 residues long. Germline V gives CDR1 MNHEY, CDR2 SVGAGI. The V end lost 6 bases, the J end lost 4 bases, and 12 bases lay between the germline ends. The CDR3 sequence is CASRAGRLETQYF. CDR3 coding DNA: TGTGCCAGCAGGGCCGGCCGGTTAGAGACCCAGTACTTC.

This chain connects TRBV5-6 to TRBJ2-2, with 10 bases matching TRBD1. Losses at the gene ends were 4 bases for V and 5 bases for J; bases not matched to a gene: 8. Looked up from germline, CDR1 is SGHDT and CDR2 is YYEEEE. CDR3 length: 16 amino acids. CDR3 coding DNA: TGTGCCAGCAGCGTAGACAGGGGGCGGAGGACCGGGGAGCTGTTTTTT. Amino acid sequence: CASSVDRGRRTGELFF.

The chain employs TRBV15 and TRBJ1-5; perhaps TRBD1 as D (6 bases). CDR1 LNHNV and CDR2 YYDKDF come from the germline V gene (reference sequence). The V gene lost 4 bases and the J gene lost 4 bases, with 11 bases spanning the gap. The CDR3 sequence is 14 residues long. CDR3 region: CATSTRGGNQPQHF. The CDR3 nucleotides are TGTGCCACCAGCACAAGAGGGGGTAATCAGCCCCAGCATTTT. Variable domain in full (rest from reference TRBV15 and TRBJ1-5): DAMVIQNPRYQVTQFGKPVTLSCSQTLNHNVMYWYQQKSSQAPKLLFHYYDKDFNNEADTPDNFQSRRPNTSFCFLDIRSPGLGDTAMYLCATSTRGGNQPQHFGDGTRLSIL.

The V and J genes are TRBV5-4 and TRBJ2-7, with 7 bases matching TRBD1. The CDR3 runs 14 residues. Trimming cost V 4 bases and J 2 bases; bases outside gene matches: 6. CDR1 is SGHNT and CDR2 is YYREEE in the germline V gene (reference sequence). CDR3 nucleotide sequence: TGTGCCAGCAGCATGGACAGGACGGCCTACGAGCAGTACTTC. Protein sequence: CASSMDRTAYEQYF. Full variable domain (remainder filled in from reference TRBV5-4 and TRBJ2-7): ETGVTQSPTHLIKTRGQQVTLRCSSQSGHNTVSWYQQALGQGPQFIFQYYREEENGRGNFPPRFSGLQFPNYSSELNVNALELDDSALYLCASSMDRTAYEQYFGPGTRLTVT.

The chain employs TRBV29-1 and TRBJ1-5; D perhaps matches TRBD1 (6 bases). V was cut by 6 bases and J by 4 bases, with 10 bases left in between. The CDR3 sequence is 12 residues long. Germline CDR1 is SQVTM and CDR2 is ANQGSEA. CDR3 in DNA: TGCAGCGTAGGGGACACTAATCAGCCCCAGCATTTT. Translation gives CSVGDTNQPQHF.

The J gene is TRBJ2-1, the V gene TRBV6-4, with D possibly being TRBD2 (5 bases). CDR1 MRHNA and CDR2 SNTAGT come from the germline V gene. The CDR3 runs 15 residues. V shed 1 base and J shed 7 bases, with 14 bases lying between them. The CDR3 DNA follows: TGTGCCAGCAGTGACTTATTCAGAGGGAGAAATGAGCAGTTCTTC. Translated, it gives CASSDLFRGRNEQFF.